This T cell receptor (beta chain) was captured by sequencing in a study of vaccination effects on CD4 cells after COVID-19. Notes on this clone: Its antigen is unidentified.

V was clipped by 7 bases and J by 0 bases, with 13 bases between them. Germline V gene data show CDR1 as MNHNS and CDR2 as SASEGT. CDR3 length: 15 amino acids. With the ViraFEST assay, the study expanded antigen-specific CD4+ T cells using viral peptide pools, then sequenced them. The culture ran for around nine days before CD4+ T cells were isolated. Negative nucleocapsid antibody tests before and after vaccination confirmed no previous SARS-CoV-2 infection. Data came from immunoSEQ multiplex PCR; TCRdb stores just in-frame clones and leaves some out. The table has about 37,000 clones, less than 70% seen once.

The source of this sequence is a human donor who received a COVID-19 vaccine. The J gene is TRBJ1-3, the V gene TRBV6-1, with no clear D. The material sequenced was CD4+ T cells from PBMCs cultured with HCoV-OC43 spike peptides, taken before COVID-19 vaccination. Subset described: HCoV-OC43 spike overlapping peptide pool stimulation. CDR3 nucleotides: TGTGCCAGCAAAGAAGGGAATCTCTCTGGAAACACCATATATTTT. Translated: CASKEGNLSGNTIYF.